One and the same sample provided the 13 T cell receptor beta chains below, sequenced in a study of shared clonotypes between healthy human individuals. Data came from immunoSEQ multiplex PCR; TCRdb stores just in-frame clones and leaves some out. Here the sample spans about 1.5 million clones, 95% to 97% being singletons. Sequenced material: naive CD4+ T cells sorted from blood. The subset is: CD45RA+ positively selected. All receptors derive from a man under 40 in good health.

Only one count was recorded for this clone. This sequence joins TRBV6-5 and TRBJ2-1; the match to TRBD2 covers 10 bases. The CDR3 runs to 16 residues. From germline, CDR1 is MNHEY and CDR2 SVGAGI. The V segment lost 2 bases and the J segment 4 bases; nucleotides outside the gene matches: 5. CDR3 residues: CASSYALSGRYNEQFF. In nucleotides, the CDR3 is TGTGCCAGCAGTTACGCCCTTAGCGGGAGGTACAATGAGCAGTTCTTC.

This chain connects TRBV20-1 to TRBJ2-5; D uncertain. Trimming pared 0 bases from V and 13 bases from J, leaving 9 bases between. CDR1 and CDR2 from the germline V gene are DFQATT and SNEGSKA (reference sequence). This CDR3 is 10 amino acids long. The CDR3 DNA is TGCAGTGCTAGAGATAACCAGCTGTACTTC. Its protein is CSARDNQLYF.

J is TRBJ2-7 and V is TRBV6-5; D is ambiguous. Per germline, CDR1 MNHEY and CDR2 SVGAGI. This CDR3 is 13 amino acids long. V was shortened by 3 bases and J by 4 bases, with 10 bases between the two germline ends. CDR3 bases: TGTGCCAGCAGTTATGTACTGGGTTACGAGCAGTACTTC. This sequence encodes CASSYVLGYEQYF.

J is TRBJ2-1 and V is TRBV7-9; the D gene is possibly TRBD1 (6 bases). V lost 7 bases, J lost 15 bases, and 22 bases lay in between. This CDR3 comprises 13 residues. CDR1 and CDR2 from the germline V gene are SEHNR and FQNEAQ (reference sequence). CDR3 DNA sequence: TGTGCCAGCACTTCTGTGACCCGGACAGTGCTGTTCTTC. Its translation is CASTSVTRTVLFF.

The chain joins TRBV18 to TRBJ2-7; 8 positions agree with TRBD2. The germline gives CDR1 KGHSH, CDR2 LQKENI. J gave up 4 bases and V 2 bases, and 4 bases lay outside the gene matches. This CDR3 spans 14 amino acids. CDR3 loop: CASSPSGSKYEQYF. The CDR3 DNA reads TGTGCCAGCTCACCAAGCGGGAGTAAGTACGAGCAGTACTTC. Complete variable domain (other parts from reference TRBV18 and TRBJ2-7): NAGVMQNPRHLVRRRGQEARLRCSPMKGHSHVYWYRQLPEEGLKFMVYLQKENIIDESGMPKERFSAEFPKEGPSILRIQQVVRGDSAAYFCASSPSGSKYEQYFGPGTRLTVT.

The chain recombines TRBV28 with TRBJ1-1; maybe TRBD1 (6 bases). The CDR3 contains 15 residues. The ends were cut back, 6 bases at V and 4 bases at J, with 18 bases in the middle. Germline CDR1 and CDR2: MDHEN and SYDVKM. As DNA, the CDR3 is TGTGCCAGCAGCTTGCCCCCGACAGGTCTCACTGAAGCTTTCTTT. This sequence encodes CASSLPPTGLTEAFF.

The genes are TRBV6-5 and TRBJ2-7, with 7 bases lining up with TRBD2. This CDR3 has 15 residues. The V gene end was trimmed by 2 bases and the J gene end by 4 bases; junction bases not matched to a gene: 8. In germline, CDR1 is MNHEY, CDR2 SVGAGI. The CDR3 sequence: CASSYRLAEGYEQYF. CDR3 coding DNA: TGTGCCAGCAGTTACAGGCTAGCGGAGGGGTACGAGCAGTACTTC.

This rearrangement joins TRBV5-1 to TRBJ2-7; tentative D call: TRBD1 (6 bases). This CDR3 is built from 13 residues. The germline CDR1 and CDR2 sequences are SGHRS and YFSETQ. V lost 6 bases and J lost 0, with 10 bases in between. As DNA, the CDR3 is TGCGCCAGCACCACAGGGAACTCCTACGAGCAGTACTTC. It yields the protein CASTTGNSYEQYF.

The V gene is TRBV5-6, the J gene TRBJ2-2; a possible D gene is TRBD2 (5 bases). Germline assignment: CDR1 SGHDT and CDR2 YYEEEE. The CDR3 runs 13 residues. The ends were cut back, 3 bases at V and 8 bases at J, with 11 bases in the middle. The CDR3 coding sequence is TGTGCCAGCAGCTGGACTGTGACTGGGGAGCTGTTTTTT. Translating gives CASSWTVTGELFF.

The rearrangement links TRBV10-1 to TRBJ2-7, with TRBD2 matching 9 bases. From germline, CDR1 is WNHNN and CDR2 SYGVQD (reference sequence). J lost 3 bases, V lost 2 bases, and 8 bases had no gene match. CDR3 length: 16 amino acids. CDR3 amino acids: CASSEERVAGVYEQYF. Written as DNA, the CDR3 is TGCGCCAGCAGTGAGGAGCGAGTAGCGGGAGTCTACGAGCAGTACTTC.

This clone was observed once. The chain has TRBV5-4 and TRBJ2-3; D ambiguous. From germline, CDR1 is SGHNT and CDR2 YYREEE (reference sequence). This CDR3 is 13 amino acids long. The germline V and J ends were trimmed by 4 bases and 5 bases, with 11 bases remaining between them. CDR3 sequence: CASSTKAIDTQYF. CDR3 DNA: TGTGCCAGCAGCACGAAAGCAATAGATACGCAGTATTTT. Combining the CDR3 with reference TRBV5-4 and TRBJ2-3 gives the whole variable domain ETGVTQSPTHLIKTRGQQVTLRCSSQSGHNTVSWYQQALGQGPQFIFQYYREEENGRGNFPPRFSGLQFPNYSSELNVNALELDDSALYLCASSTKAIDTQYFGPGTRLTVL.

The V and J genes are TRBV6-1 and TRBJ1-3, with 9 bases aligning to TRBD1. After removal of 10 bases from V and 7 bases from J, the junction contained 11 bases not matched to a gene. The CDR3 runs 14 residues. Germline lookup yields CDR1 MNHNS and CDR2 SASEGT. The CDR3 DNA is TGTGCCACCCTGTTGGGACAGGGAGGGAACACCATATATTTT. Translated: CATLLGQGGNTIYF.

Concerning this clone: Other DNA sequences in the sample encode the same CDR3. This rearrangement joins TRBV19 to TRBJ2-7, with D possibly being TRBD2 (6 bases). Trimming removed 10 bases at V and 3 bases at J, with 13 bases between. The CDR3 totals 12 residues. Germline CDR1 reads LNHDA; CDR2 reads SQIVND (reference sequence). The DNA of the CDR3 is TGTGCCACCGAGGGACTTAACTACGAGCAGTACTTC. It specifies CATEGLNYEQYF.